This T cell receptor (beta chain) is from a study of shared clonotypes between healthy human individuals. Across the study: Donors, aged 18 to 49, were a couple of women and a few men.

The assay was run at deep level. Genomic DNA of each subset was evenly split across several immunoSEQ plates. Method: immunoSEQ multiplex PCR; TCRdb's copy keeps in-frame clones and lacks some. The repertoire includes around 2.3 million clones, approximately 94% of them detected once, and less than 0.15% sits in the top ten. A remark on this clone: The antigen is unknown. Other DNA sequences in this specimen translate into the identical CDR3.

The study's findings and limits: Clonotype sharing across a few donors was observed for 4% to 5.5% of naive CD4 clonotypes.

There are 14 residues in the CDR3. The V gene's germline CDR1 is SGHRS and CDR2 YFSETQ. V dropped 0 bases and J dropped 1 base, with 8 bases sitting between them. The chain links TRBV5-1 to TRBJ2-7; tentative D call: TRBD1 (6 bases). This clonotype was sampled from a young man in good health. Sequencing was performed on naive CD4+ T cells sorted from blood. As to subset: CD45RA+ positively selected. This chain's CDR3 is CASSLGRGSYEQYF. CDR3 nucleotides: TGCGCCAGCAGCTTGGGCAGGGGTTCCTACGAGCAGTACTTC. The variable domain in full, completed from reference TRBV5-1 and TRBJ2-7, reads KAGVTQTPRYLIKTRGQQVTLSCSPISGHRSVSWYQQTPGQGLQFLFEYFSETQRNKGNFPGRFSGRQFSNSRSEMNVSTLELGDSALYLCASSLGRGSYEQYFGPGTRLTVT.